This TCR beta chain was found in a study of T cells after yellow fever vaccination. The study, taken as a whole, reports: The booster response re-showed most primary clones: around 97% CD4, more than 80% CD8. High-abundance clonotypes from the bulk population could contaminate FACS-sorted repertoires.

Turning to this clonotype: Antigen unknown.

The CDR3 spans 17 residues. Trimming took 0 bases from V and 1 from J; bases not matched to a gene: 1. Germline values: CDR1 KGHDR, CDR2 SFDVKD. For TCR, cDNA came from 5'RACE template switching, which added a universal primer site and UMIs. From the 5' RACE reads, TCRdb called clonotypes with MiXCR, one entry per CDR3 protein. The sample has around 610,000 distinct CDR3 sequences; about 13% are singletons. The source material was PBMCs, sampled on the day of the yellow fever booster vaccination. The V and J genes are TRBV24-1 and TRBJ2-1; 11 bases match TRBD2. The TCR originated in a man aged 30 to 39 who received the YFV17D yellow fever vaccine. The CDR3 sequence: CATSDLVAGGSYNEQFF. CDR3 DNA sequence: TGTGCCACCAGTGATTTGGTAGCGGGAGGGTCCTACAATGAGCAGTTCTTC.